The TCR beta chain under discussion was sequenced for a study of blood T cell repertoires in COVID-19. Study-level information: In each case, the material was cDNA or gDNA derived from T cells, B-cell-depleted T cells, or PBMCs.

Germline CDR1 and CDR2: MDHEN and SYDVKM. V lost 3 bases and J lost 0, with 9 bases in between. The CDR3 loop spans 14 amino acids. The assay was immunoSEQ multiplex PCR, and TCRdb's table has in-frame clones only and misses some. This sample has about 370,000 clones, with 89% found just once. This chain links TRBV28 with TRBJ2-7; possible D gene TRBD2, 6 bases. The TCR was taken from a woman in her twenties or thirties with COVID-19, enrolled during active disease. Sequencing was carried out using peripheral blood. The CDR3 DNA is TGTGCCAGCAGTTTCGGGACTGGCTCCTACGAGCAGTACTTC. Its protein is CASSFGTGSYEQYF.